This T cell receptor (beta chain) was found in a study of shared clonotypes between healthy human individuals. Across the whole study: The study enrolled a couple of women and a few men aged 18 to 49. Overall study results and limits: What rarefaction showed was incomplete sorted-subset sequencing despite large depth. The generation probabilities recorded for non-shared clonotypes fell below those of clonotypes shared by all four donors.

Per the original data handling: From ImmunoSEQ came sequences covering only the junction and carrying no quality scores, so filtering differed. Libraries were prepared by immunoSEQ multiplex PCR; TCRdb keeps only in-frame clonotypes and omits some of them. The V and J calls and the clone size are those of that table, but D and trimming were determined from the DNA. In the table there are over a million clones, roughly 96% of which are singletons. Note on this clone: Its cognate antigen is unknown.

CDR3 length: 15 residues. Per germline, CDR1 KGHSH and CDR2 LQKENI. The junction had 5 bases not matched to a gene; V was cut back by 5 bases and J by 4 bases. This TCR derives from a man aged 30 to 45 in good health. Source material: naive CD4+ T cells sorted from blood. The subset is: CD45RA+ positively selected. The chain recombines TRBV18 with TRBJ2-1; 10 nucleotides agree with TRBD2. In nucleotides, the CDR3 is TGTGCCAGCTCATCTAGCGGGAGATGGTACAATGAGCAGTTCTTC. It encodes CASSSSGRWYNEQFF. Combining the CDR3 with reference TRBV18 and TRBJ2-1 gives the whole variable domain NAGVMQNPRHLVRRRGQEARLRCSPMKGHSHVYWYRQLPEEGLKFMVYLQKENIIDESGMPKERFSAEFPKEGPSILRIQQVVRGDSAAYFCASSSSGRWYNEQFFGPGTRLTVL.